A selection of T cell receptor beta chains follows, all from one sample in a study of T cells expressing NK-cell markers. TCRdb re-called the 5' RACE reads and gives one entry per CDR3 protein, without DNA. In total, the table holds 200,000 to 300,000 distinct CDR3 sequences. Sequencing input: blood T cells: a sorted CD56 or NKG2C T cell subset, CD4+ or CD8+ T cells, or bulk PBMC T cells (not recorded which). The receptor set was obtained from a man aged 18-30 years in good health. CDR3s include the opening cysteine and the closing phenylalanine or tryptophan.

CDR3: CASSYDRVRETQYF
J: TRBJ2-5
length: 14
V: TRBV11-2

CDR3: CSVEAYKRETQYF
J: TRBJ2-5
length: 13
V: TRBV29-1

CDR3: CAWSVVSGRTGELFF
J: TRBJ2-2
length: 15
V: TRBV30

CDR3: CASTIWTGDEQYF
J: TRBJ2-7
length: 13
V: TRBV7-2

CDR3: CASSLVVRSNEQFF
J: TRBJ2-1
length: 14
V: TRBV11-2

CDR3: CSVERVLASDEQFF
J: TRBJ2-1
length: 14
V: TRBV29-1

CDR3: CASSFGDRQFF
J: TRBJ2-1
length: 11
V: TRBV12-3/TRBV12-4

CDR3: CATTLGPYNEQFF
J: TRBJ2-1
length: 13
V: TRBV12-3/TRBV12-4

CDR3: CASSPGGNYGYTF
J: TRBJ1-2
length: 13
V: TRBV12-3/TRBV12-4

CDR3: CASSSGQRSGNTIYF
J: TRBJ1-3
length: 15
V: TRBV7-9

CDR3: CAWSVNAGPGYGYTF
J: TRBJ1-2
length: 15
V: TRBV30

CDR3: CSATGHFTDTQYF
J: TRBJ2-3
length: 13
V: TRBV20-1

CDR3: CASSFLQDSYEQYF
J: TRBJ2-7
length: 14
V: TRBV5-1

CDR3: CASSPGGRGHEQFF
J: TRBJ2-1
length: 14
V: TRBV11-2

CDR3: CATQSPGTGAEELFF
J: TRBJ2-2
length: 15
V: TRBV24-1

CDR3: CASTAAGRGQETQYF
J: TRBJ2-5
length: 15
V: TRBV12-3/TRBV12-4

CDR3: CASRSPGRGGNYGYTF
J: TRBJ1-2
length: 16
V: TRBV28

CDR3: CSADLAGARTDTQYF
J: TRBJ2-3
length: 15
V: TRBV20-1

CDR3: CASSQFRGHTEAFF
J: TRBJ1-1
length: 14
V: TRBV14

CDR3: CASSAQVAGLNEQFF
J: TRBJ2-1
length: 15
V: TRBV9

CDR3: CASSPLGVGNTIYF
J: TRBJ1-3
length: 14
V: TRBV4-1

CDR3: CASSLAFRGQNLNTEAFF
J: TRBJ1-1
length: 18
V: TRBV12-3/TRBV12-4

CDR3: CASSYSERGWNEQFF
J: TRBJ2-1
length: 15
V: TRBV6-5

CDR3: CASGKSGQETQYF
J: TRBJ2-5
length: 13
V: TRBV6-1

CDR3: CASSQSGPQETQYF
J: TRBJ2-5
length: 14
V: TRBV7-6

CDR3: CATSRDPGTGGSYGYTF
J: TRBJ1-2
length: 17
V: TRBV15

CDR3: CASLGVGTGDTEAFF
J: TRBJ1-1
length: 15
V: TRBV5-1

CDR3: CATSDQRTSGRADTQYF
J: TRBJ2-3
length: 17
V: TRBV24-1

CDR3: CASSPWRKEGTTTYNEQFF
J: TRBJ2-1
length: 19
V: TRBV5-1

CDR3: CASSWAVGETQYF
J: TRBJ2-5
length: 13
V: TRBV7-2

CDR3: CASSPTGAATDTQYF
J: TRBJ2-3
length: 15
V: TRBV5-4

CDR3: CASSFSGGYTEAFF
J: TRBJ1-1
length: 14
V: TRBV12-3/TRBV12-4

CDR3: CASSPTGGDYGYTF
J: TRBJ1-2
length: 14
V: TRBV18

CDR3: CASSRSGGENYGYTF
J: TRBJ1-2
length: 15
V: TRBV5-1

CDR3: CANTKSSGNTIYF
J: TRBJ1-3
length: 13
V: TRBV12-3/TRBV12-4

CDR3: CAISQAYGYTF
J: TRBJ1-2
length: 11
V: TRBV10-3

CDR3: CSVGQGPPGELFF
J: TRBJ2-2
length: 13
V: TRBV29-1

CDR3: CAIRGRDYEQYF
J: TRBJ2-7
length: 12
V: TRBV10-3

CDR3: CASSPTTSGSSIRPDTQYF
J: TRBJ2-3
length: 19
V: TRBV4-1

CDR3: CASSLTVPWEQYF
J: TRBJ2-7
length: 13
V: TRBV5-5

CDR3: CASSTSGLAGGNIQYF
J: TRBJ2-4
length: 16
V: TRBV19

CDR3: CASSIVVQVGETQYF
J: TRBJ2-5
length: 15
V: TRBV19

CDR3: CASSRFPDSSNQPQHF
J: TRBJ1-5
length: 16
V: TRBV6-1

CDR3: CASSYETSRGYTF
J: TRBJ1-2
length: 13
V: TRBV6-5